The 10 T cell receptor beta chains below all came from one sample that was sequenced in a study of OX40 agonist ivuxolimab in advanced cancers. The library was made by the immunoSEQ multiplex PCR assay. TCRdb re-hosts the immuneACCESS table, in-frame sequences only. Its copies lack some clones; in the studies checked, an unresolved V gene accounts for under half of them, and the cause for the rest is not known. Present in this sample are some 50,000 clones, roughly 91% of which were seen just once. The ten largest clonotypes hold 4.9% of the sample. Sample: CD4+ or CD8+ T cells sorted from blood, taken in a trial of the OX40 agonist ivuxolimab. These TCRs come from an adult with an advanced solid tumor such as melanoma, head and neck, liver or kidney cancer.

The V and J genes are TRBV7-2 and TRBJ2-7, with D possibly matching TRBD2 (6 bases). Germline V gives CDR1 SGHTA, CDR2 FQGNSA. V gave up 5 bases and J gave up 4 bases, with 15 bases separating them. The CDR3 sequence is 14 residues long. The CDR3 loop is CASSDPGLTYEQYF. In DNA, the CDR3 is TGTGCCAGCAGCGACCCGGGACTCACTTACGAGCAGTACTTC.

This clone was observed a few times. J is TRBJ1-6 and V is TRBV6-6; D is unresolved. V was trimmed by 2 bases and J by 10 bases, leaving 6 bases between them. The length of the CDR3 is 12 residues. Germline CDR1 reads MNHNY; CDR2 reads SVGAGI (reference sequence). CDR3 nucleotides: TGTGCCAGCAGTTACGGGGAATCACCCCTCCACTTT. Translated, it gives CASSYGESPLHF.

The chain uses TRBV18 and TRBJ2-1; D call uncertain. This CDR3 contains 13 residues. The V end lost 0 bases, the J end lost 8 bases, and 8 bases lay between the germline ends. Germline values: CDR1 KGHSH, CDR2 LQKENI. CDR3 in amino acids: CASSPPSSHEQFF. DNA for the CDR3: TGTGCCAGCTCACCACCTAGCTCCCATGAGCAGTTCTTC.

V gene TRBV6-1 combines with J gene TRBJ1-6; possibly TRBD1 for D (6 bases). Germline CDR1 is MNHNS and CDR2 is SASEGT. The CDR3 loop spans 16 amino acids. Trimming removed 2 bases at V and 5 bases at J, with 13 bases between. The DNA of the CDR3 is TGTGCCAGCAGTGAACTCTCACAGGGACATAATTCACCCCTCCACTTT. This codes for CASSELSQGHNSPLHF.

The V and J genes are TRBV2 and TRBJ1-1; maybe TRBD1 (5 bases). Between the trimmed V and J ends, which lost 6 bases and 0 bases, there was a span of 11 bases. The germline gives CDR1 SNHLY, CDR2 FYNNEI. The length of the CDR3 is 14 residues. The DNA of the CDR3 is TGTGCCAGCAGCCCAGGGACCTTGAACACTGAAGCTTTCTTT. Amino acids: CASSPGTLNTEAFF. Together with reference TRBV2 and TRBJ1-1, the CDR3 gives the full variable domain: EPEVTQTPSHQVTQMGQEVILRCVPISNHLYFYWYRQILGQKVEFLVSFYNNEISEKSEIFDDQFSVERPDGSNFTLKIRSTKLEDSAMYFCASSPGTLNTEAFFGQGTRLTVV.

The count of this clone is one. The chain combines TRBV19 with TRBJ1-1, with 7 bases matching TRBD1. The CDR3 is made up of 14 amino acids. Germline values: CDR1 LNHDA, CDR2 SQIVND (reference sequence). After removal of 6 bases from V and 5 bases from J, the junction contained 9 bases not matched to a gene. The DNA for the CDR3 is TGTGCCAGTAGGGGTGGACAGGACTATACTGAAGCTTTCTTT. It encodes CASRGGQDYTEAFF.

V usage is TRBV2 and J usage is TRBJ2-7, with TRBD1 as a possible D gene (6 bases). Germline CDR1 reads SNHLY; CDR2 reads FYNNEI. Trimming left V 3 bases short and J 4 bases short, with 10 bases between. The CDR3 consists of 13 residues. DNA of the CDR3: TGTGCCAGCAGTGACCCAGGGGAGTACGAGCAGTACTTC. Protein: CASSDPGEYEQYF.

This chain uses TRBV19 with TRBJ2-1; 11 positions agree with TRBD2. Trimming cost V 5 bases and J 4 bases; bases outside gene matches: 19. The CDR3 consists of 20 residues. The germline V gene encodes CDR1 LNHDA and CDR2 SQIVND (reference sequence). Here the CDR3 reads CASSLPGLAEVGRAYNEQFF. The DNA of the CDR3 is TGTGCCAGTAGTCTCCCGGGACTAGCGGAGGTCGGACGGGCTTACAATGAGCAGTTCTTC.

This chain links TRBV6-1 with TRBJ1-1, with 9 bases matching TRBD1. V lost 6 bases, J lost 4 bases, and 0 bases stayed unmatched. CDR1 is MNHNS and CDR2 is SASEGT in the germline V gene. The CDR3 consists of 12 residues. CDR3 sequence: CASRTGGTEAFF. For the CDR3, the DNA is TGTGCCAGCAGGACAGGGGGCACTGAAGCTTTCTTT.

This chain uses TRBV6-5 with TRBJ2-1; D may be TRBD1 (5 bases). The germline gives CDR1 MNHEY, CDR2 SVGAGI. Between the trimmed V and J ends, which lost 8 bases and 0 bases, there was a span of 14 bases. This CDR3 has 15 amino acids. Here the CDR3 reads CASQATVSSYNEQFF. CDR3 bases: TGTGCCAGCCAGGCGACAGTAAGCTCCTACAATGAGCAGTTCTTC.